The 7 T cell receptor beta chains in this list originate from one sample, sequenced in a study of T cells in Graves' hyperthyroidism and ophthalmopathy. TCR beta CDR3 regions were amplified from RNA. The TCR CDR3 was amplified in a first-round RT-PCR using the HTBI primer set. MiXCR, applied by TCRdb to the multiplex PCR reads, yields one record per CDR3 protein. The profile covers 550,000 to 700,000 distinct CDR3 sequences, with roughly 14% appearing a single time and around 4.1% taken by the ten largest. Source material: blood. The receptor source for this set is a woman between 40 and 55 years old with Graves' ophthalmopathy.

This clonotype was observed at least ten times. The rearrangement joins TRBV27 to TRBJ2-2; D may match TRBD1 or TRBD2 (5 bases each). Trimming shortened V by 8 bases and J by 4 bases, and 14 bases separated the two germline ends. The CDR3 consists of 14 residues. Germline V gives CDR1 MNHEY, CDR2 SMNVEV (reference sequence). The CDR3 here is CASAGTEGTGELFF. For the CDR3, the DNA is TGTGCCAGCGCCGGGACCGAGGGCACCGGGGAGCTGTTTTTT.

Only a few counts were recorded for this clonotype. The chain carries TRBV27 and TRBJ2-2, with D unresolved. V shed 6 bases and J shed 6 bases, with 11 bases lying between them. There are 13 residues in the CDR3. The germline gives CDR1 MNHEY, CDR2 SMNVEV (reference sequence). Written as DNA, the CDR3 is TGTGCCAGCAGCCAAATGGGCCCCGGGGAGCTGTTTTTT. Protein product: CASSQMGPGELFF.

The table lists this clonotype with a few counts. The chain has TRBV6-1 and TRBJ1-1, with D perhaps TRBD1 (5 bases). The CDR3 is 13 amino acids. V was cut by 6 bases and J by 4 bases, with 12 bases left in between. Germline V gives CDR1 MNHNS, CDR2 SASEGT. The CDR3 here is CASRGTGPTEAFF. The CDR3 nucleotides are TGTGCCAGCAGAGGTACAGGACCCACTGAAGCTTTCTTT.

This clonotype was counted between two and nine times. The chain joins TRBV29-1 to TRBJ2-2, with 10 bases matching TRBD2. The V segment lost 4 bases and the J segment 4 bases; nucleotides outside the gene matches: 3. The V gene's germline CDR1 is SQVTM and CDR2 ANQGSEA. The CDR3 loop spans 14 amino acids. This CDR3 reads CSVAGLAATGELFF. The CDR3, as DNA: TGCAGCGTTGCAGGACTAGCGGCCACCGGGGAGCTGTTTTTT.

This chain joins TRBV12-3 or TRBV12-4 and TRBJ1-2, with D maybe TRBD1 (6 bases). This CDR3 is built from 15 residues. Trimming stripped 6 bases from V and 3 bases from J, with 17 bases between. DNA of the CDR3: TGTGCCAGCAGACTAAACCAGGGGTATGACTATGGCTACACCTTC. This gives the protein CASRLNQGYDYGYTF.

There are many counts of this clonotype. The V gene is TRBV28, the J gene TRBJ1-3; TRBD1 matches 7 bases. V lost 3 bases, J lost 0 bases, and 11 bases stayed unmatched. Germline V lookup: CDR1 MDHEN, CDR2 SYDVKM. The CDR3 loop spans 18 amino acids. CDR3: CASSFGGTAFGSGNTIYF. The CDR3 nucleotides read TGTGCCAGCAGTTTTGGCGGGACAGCCTTTGGCTCTGGAAACACCATATATTTT.

This clonotype was observed at least ten times. The chain recombines TRBV6-1 with TRBJ2-1, with no clear D. Germline V gene sequence: CDR1 MNHNS, CDR2 SASEGT. This CDR3 region has 12 residues. Trimming cost V 3 bases and J 8 bases, with 8 bases left between them. The DNA of the CDR3 is TGTGCCAGCAGTGATATGGGCTATGAGCAGTTCTTC. Amino acids: CASSDMGYEQFF.